These 26 T cell receptor beta chains were sequenced from one sample in a study of beta chain features in type 1 diabetes. Study-level findings and limits: Patients with Type 1 diabetes showed moderately but significantly shorter TCRB CDR3s in all four CD4+ subsets.

For these TCRs, the target antigens are not known. Expressed TCRB transcripts were sequenced after all isolated RNA was converted to cDNA. Sequencing used immunoSEQ multiplex PCR; TCRdb keeps in-frame clones, though not all of them. The sample holds approximately 250,000 clones, roughly a tenth seen once. Source material: naive CD4+ T cells from blood. The origin of the receptors is a young man with type 1 diabetes.

This clone was detected a few times. This sequence joins TRBV10-3 and TRBJ2-3; D is perhaps TRBD1 (7 bases). The CDR3 totals 15 residues. Germline lookup yields CDR1 ENHRY and CDR2 SYGVKD. The V and J ends lost 4 bases and 0 bases respectively, with 11 bases between them. CDR3 DNA sequence: TGTGCCATCAGTGCGCGGGACAGCAGCACAGATACGCAGTATTTT. This translates into CAISARDSSTDTQYF.

The chain links TRBV5-1 to TRBJ2-1, with D tentatively TRBD2 (6 bases). The germline V gene has CDR1 SGHRS and CDR2 YFSETQ. Deletions cut 4 bases from V and 6 bases from J, with 11 bases between. There are 13 residues in the CDR3. This CDR3 is CASSVGLVNEQFF. The CDR3 DNA is TGCGCCAGCAGCGTGGGACTCGTCAATGAGCAGTTCTTC.

The chain has TRBV7-9 and TRBJ2-7; D might be TRBD1 (6 bases). The CDR3 is made up of 15 amino acids. Germline V lookup: CDR1 SEHNR, CDR2 FQNEAQ (reference sequence). Trimming cost V 4 bases and J 11 bases, with 24 bases left between them. The CDR3 DNA reads as TGTGCCAGCAGCTCGCCAGGGGCCCCCTCCTCGTCGGAGTACTTC. Translation: CASSSPGAPSSSEYF.

The J gene is TRBJ2-1, the V gene TRBV7-2; 7 nucleotides line up with TRBD2. CDR3 length: 15 amino acids. CDR1 SGHTA and CDR2 FQGNSA come from the germline V gene. The junction had 4 bases not matched to a gene; V was cut back by 1 base and J by 4 bases. The CDR3 DNA follows: TGTGCCAGCAGCTTAGAACTAGCGCCTTACAATGAGCAGTTCTTC. It specifies CASSLELAPYNEQFF.

Only a few counts were recorded for this clone. The chain couples TRBV29-1 to TRBJ2-2; the D gene is possibly TRBD1 (6 bases). CDR1 is SQVTM, CDR2 ANQGSEA, per germline. CDR3 length equals 15 residues. V lost 0 bases to trimming and J lost 1 base, with 9 bases between them. The CDR3 nucleotides read TGCAGCGTTGAAGAACACAGGGTGAACACCGGGGAGCTGTTTTTT. It encodes CSVEEHRVNTGELFF.

This clone was picked up a small number of times. The V and J genes are TRBV12-5 and TRBJ2-1; TRBD2 matches 12 bases. V lost 7 bases, J lost 4 bases, and 5 bases stayed unmatched. CDR1 LGHNT and CDR2 FRNRAP come from the germline V gene. The CDR3 loop spans 15 amino acids. The CDR3 sequence: CASAGGLAGYNEQFF. The DNA for the CDR3 is TGTGCTAGTGCCGGAGGACTAGCGGGGTACAATGAGCAGTTCTTC.

About this clone: Other nucleotide sequences in the sample specify the same CDR3. The V and J genes are TRBV5-1 and TRBJ2-5, with TRBD1 matching 7 bases. CDR1 and CDR2 (germline): SGHRS, YFSETQ. The CDR3 is 13 amino acids. The J segment lost 5 bases and the V segment lost 2 bases, leaving 3 bases of the junction unmatched. CDR3 sequence reads: CASSFGTEETQYF. The DNA of the CDR3 is TGCGCCAGCAGCTTCGGGACAGAGGAGACCCAGTACTTC.

The rearrangement uses TRBV5-4 and TRBJ2-7; 7 positions agree with TRBD1. Per germline, CDR1 SGHNT and CDR2 YYREEE (reference sequence). The V and J ends lost 4 bases and 7 bases, in that order; junction bases with no gene match: 11. This CDR3 is built from 14 residues. The chain's CDR3 is CASSTGTAMGEQYF. The CDR3 nucleotides are TGTGCCAGCAGCACCGGGACAGCAATGGGGGAGCAGTACTTC.

Regarding this clone: The germline gene is not matched at one end of the junction; a read error may be the cause. This chain uses TRBV7-7 with TRBJ2-2; no clear D. The CDR3 length is 14 residues. In germline, CDR1 is SSHAT, CDR2 FNYEAQ (reference sequence). The CDR3 region is CASSLDRYTGELFF. CDR3 bases: TGTGCTAGCAGCTTAGATCGGTACACCGGGGAGCTGTTTTTT.

The rearrangement uses TRBV4-1 and TRBJ1-2; D unclear. Germline lookup yields CDR1 MGHRA and CDR2 YSYEKL. Trimming took 1 base from V and 8 from J, leaving 5 bases between them. This CDR3 contains 11 residues. Written as DNA, the CDR3 is TGCGCCAGCAGCCAAGGGAGCGGCTACACCTTC. As protein: CASSQGSGYTF.

The chain carries TRBV9 and TRBJ2-3; D perhaps matches TRBD2 (7 bases). Germline CDR1 is SGDLS and CDR2 is YYNGEE. V lost 2 bases and J 5 bases, leaving 18 bases between the germline ends. There are 16 residues in the CDR3. In DNA, the CDR3 is TGTGCCAGCAGCGTTCTCGGGGGGCTGCGGGTAGATACGCAGTATTTT. Protein product: CASSVLGGLRVDTQYF.

V and J are TRBV7-3 and TRBJ2-2, with D maybe TRBD1 (6 bases). Per germline, CDR1 SGHTA and CDR2 FQGTGA. This CDR3 contains 15 residues. The V and J ends lost 5 bases and 4 bases respectively, with 14 bases between them. Here the CDR3 reads CASSPQRGITGELFF. The CDR3 nucleotides are TGTGCCAGCAGCCCCCAGAGGGGGATCACCGGGGAGCTGTTTTTT.

The chain couples TRBV5-6 to TRBJ2-1; no clear D. CDR3 length: 12 amino acids. V was shortened by 1 base and J by 14 bases, with 13 bases between the two germline ends. Germline V gene data show CDR1 as SGHDT and CDR2 as YYEEEE. The CDR3 spells CASSLNRFMEFF. The CDR3 DNA follows: TGTGCCAGCAGCTTGAACCGGTTTATGGAGTTCTTC.

V gene TRBV2 combines with J gene TRBJ1-2; D is ambiguous. CDR3 size: 13 residues. The germline V and J ends were trimmed by 3 bases and 0 bases, with 5 bases remaining between them. CDR1 is SNHLY and CDR2 is FYNNEI in the germline V gene. This CDR3 is CASSDAANYGYTF. CDR3 bases: TGTGCCAGCAGTGATGCAGCTAACTATGGCTACACCTTC.

This clone was seen only a few times. The V gene is TRBV5-4, the J gene TRBJ2-2, with a possible D match to TRBD2 (6 bases). Per germline, CDR1 SGHNT and CDR2 YYREEE (reference sequence). The V end lost 1 base, the J end lost 6 bases, and 13 bases lay between the germline ends. The CDR3 is 15 residues long. The CDR3 DNA follows: TGTGCCAGCAGCTTGTCAACAGGAGGGGCCGGGGAGCTGTTTTTT. This encodes CASSLSTGGAGELFF. The full variable domain, in which reference TRBV5-4 and TRBJ2-2 provide the parts outside the CDR3, is ETGVTQSPTHLIKTRGQQVTLRCSSQSGHNTVSWYQQALGQGPQFIFQYYREEENGRGNFPPRFSGLQFPNYSSELNVNALELDDSALYLCASSLSTGGAGELFFGEGSRLTVL.

The chain has TRBV29-1 and TRBJ2-5, with 7 bases that match TRBD2. The J call may be in error: the DNA end matches TRBJ2-7 better. The CDR3 sequence is 14 residues long. CDR1 and CDR2 from the germline V gene are SQVTM and ANQGSEA. The CDR3 reads CSVEDSYRGDEQYF. The DNA for the CDR3 is TGCAGCGTTGAAGATTCGTACCGGGGGGACGAGCAGTACTTC.

Only a few counts were recorded for this clone. This sequence joins TRBV7-2 and TRBJ1-2, with a tentative D call TRBD1 (5 bases). Trimming stripped 5 bases from V and 8 bases from J, with 12 bases between. The germline V gene has CDR1 SGHTA and CDR2 FQGNSA. The CDR3 spans 12 residues. CDR3: CASSLGAGGYTF. The CDR3, as DNA: TGTGCCAGCAGCCTTGGGGCGGGGGGCTACACCTTC.

This clone was seen a single time. The chain combines TRBV9 with TRBJ1-1; D is undetermined. Trimming left V 0 bases short and J 5 bases short, with 14 bases between. Germline CDR1 reads SGDLS; CDR2 reads YYNGEE. CDR3 length equals 15 residues. The CDR3: CASSVEGGIETEAFF. The CDR3 DNA is TGTGCCAGCAGCGTAGAGGGAGGGATCGAAACTGAAGCTTTCTTT.

This clone was seen a few times. The CDR3 nucleotides are TGTGCCAGCAGGCGGGGACTAGCGGGGGGAGATACGCAGTATTTT. It codes for CASRRGLAGGDTQYF. V usage is TRBV2 and J usage is TRBJ2-3; TRBD2 agrees at 15 bases. Germline CDR1 reads SNHLY; CDR2 reads FYNNEI. CDR3 length: 15 amino acids. The J segment lost 5 bases and the V segment lost 6 bases, leaving 3 bases of the junction unmatched.

The chain combines TRBV5-5 with TRBJ2-7, with 7 nucleotides matching TRBD1. The CDR3 length is 15 residues. After removal of 2 bases from V and 3 bases from J, the junction contained 8 bases not matched to a gene. CDR1 SGHKS and CDR2 YYEKEE come from the germline V gene (reference sequence). The CDR3 loop reads CASSLTWDSNYEQYF. The CDR3 DNA reads as TGTGCCAGCAGCTTAACATGGGACAGCAACTACGAGCAGTACTTC.

In its sample, this clone was seen a few times. The gene calls are TRBV6-6 and TRBJ2-3, with D possibly being TRBD2 (6 bases). Trimming removed 4 bases at V and 6 bases at J, with 17 bases between. In germline, CDR1 is MNHNY, CDR2 SVGAGI (reference sequence). The CDR3 spans 15 residues. This CDR3 reads CASSLPRTIRDTQYF. CDR3 bases: TGTGCCAGCAGTTTACCTCGGACTATTCGGGATACGCAGTATTTT.

The chain carries TRBV20-1 and TRBJ2-7; D is undetermined. The CDR3 totals 11 residues. V was shortened by 5 bases and J by 3 bases, with 8 bases between the two germline ends. Germline V CDR1 and CDR2: DFQATT, SNEGSKA (reference sequence). The CDR3, as DNA: TGCAGTGCTTGGCATTACTACGAGCAGTACTTC. It codes for CSAWHYYEQYF.

This clone showed up just a few times. This sequence joins TRBV4-1 and TRBJ2-7, with 7 nucleotides matching TRBD1. From germline, CDR1 is MGHRA and CDR2 YSYEKL. Germline trimming cut 3 bases from V and 2 bases from J; bases unmatched to any gene: 4. The CDR3 has 14 residues. The CDR3 region has the DNA TGCGCCAGCAGCCACGTCGGACAGGCCTACGAGCAGTACTTC. Translating gives CASSHVGQAYEQYF.

This clone was recorded a few times. V gene TRBV7-3 combines with J gene TRBJ2-3; D remains unclear. The germline V and J ends were trimmed by 6 bases and 1 base, with 14 bases remaining between them. Germline V gene lookup returns CDR1 SGHTA and CDR2 FQGTGA. This CDR3 is 15 amino acids long. Here the CDR3 DNA reads TGTGCCAGCAGTCCGACTGGCTGGGGCACAGATACGCAGTATTTT. It specifies CASSPTGWGTDTQYF.

This chain connects TRBV7-9 to TRBJ2-5; 9 bases agree with TRBD1. V shed 5 bases and J 3 bases; nucleotides not matched to a gene: 4. Germline CDR1 SEHNR, CDR2 FQNEAQ (reference sequence). The CDR3 contains 14 residues. Here the CDR3 DNA reads TGTGCCAGCAGCCTAGGACAGGGGAAAGAGACCCAGTACTTC. Its protein product is CASSLGQGKETQYF.

This sequence joins TRBV6-5 and TRBJ2-7, with D tentatively TRBD1 (5 bases). CDR1 is MNHEY, CDR2 SVGAGI, per germline. The CDR3 contains 12 residues. V was pared by 7 bases and J by 5 bases, with 12 bases between. CDR3 bases: TGTGCCAGCAAGAGGCAGGGCGACGAGCAGTACTTC. Its translation is CASKRQGDEQYF.